Shown below are 10 T cell receptor beta chains from a single sample sequenced in a study of OX40 agonist ivuxolimab in advanced cancers. Generated by immunoSEQ multiplex PCR, the TCRdb table keeps only in-frame clones and is missing some. The sample yields 45,000 to 60,000 clones, roughly 87% seen once. The source was CD4+ or CD8+ T cells sorted from blood, collected in a trial of the OX40 agonist ivuxolimab. These receptors were collected from an adult with an advanced solid tumor such as melanoma, head and neck, liver or kidney cancer.

This rearrangement joins TRBV7-8 to TRBJ2-2; D is perhaps TRBD2 (5 bases). The V end lost 1 base, the J end lost 0 bases, and 12 bases lay between the germline ends. Germline CDR1 reads SGHVS; CDR2 reads FQNEAQ. The CDR3 covers 17 residues. This CDR3 reads CASSLGPGISNTGELFF. CDR3 nucleotides: TGTGCCAGCAGCTTAGGTCCGGGGATATCGAACACCGGGGAGCTGTTTTTT.

The V and J genes are TRBV5-4 and TRBJ2-1; TRBD2 matches 11 bases. Per germline, CDR1 SGHNT and CDR2 YYREEE (reference sequence). With V trimmed by 2 bases and J by 2 bases, 3 bases remained unmatched. This CDR3 is built from 16 residues. For the CDR3, the DNA is TGTGCCAGCAGCTTTAGCGGGGGGGCCGCCTACAATGAGCAGTTCTTC. Amino acid sequence: CASSFSGGAAYNEQFF. The whole variable domain, filled in from reference TRBV5-4 and TRBJ2-1, reads ETGVTQSPTHLIKTRGQQVTLRCSSQSGHNTVSWYQQALGQGPQFIFQYYREEENGRGNFPPRFSGLQFPNYSSELNVNALELDDSALYLCASSFSGGAAYNEQFFGPGTRLTVL.

The chain has TRBV7-6 and TRBJ2-3, with TRBD2 matching 10 bases. The CDR3 is 17 amino acids. V gave up 1 base and J gave up 2 bases; unmatched junction bases: 6. Per the germline V gene, CDR1 is SGHVS and CDR2 is FNYEAQ. This chain's CDR3 is CASSLGSSGRPTDTQYF. The CDR3 region has the DNA TGTGCCAGCAGCTTAGGGTCTAGCGGGAGACCCACAGATACGCAGTATTTT.

This chain uses TRBV6-6 with TRBJ2-3; 7 nucleotides line up with TRBD2. The germline V gene encodes CDR1 MNHNY and CDR2 SVGAGI (reference sequence). The CDR3 is 13 amino acids. The J segment lost 2 bases and the V segment lost 6 bases, leaving 2 bases of the junction unmatched. CDR3: CASRRENTDTQYF. The CDR3 DNA is TGTGCCAGCAGGCGGGAGAACACAGATACGCAGTATTTT.

This clone was seen once. The rearrangement uses TRBV5-1 and TRBJ2-1; D is possibly TRBD2 (6 bases). CDR3 length: 16 amino acids. The germline V gene has CDR1 SGHRS and CDR2 YFSETQ. V lost 1 base, J lost 0 bases, and 11 bases lay in between. This chain's CDR3 is CASSLWAGSSYNEQFF. The CDR3 nucleotides read TGCGCCAGCAGCTTGTGGGCGGGGAGCTCCTACAATGAGCAGTTCTTC.

This clone was seen only once. The chain uses TRBV28 and TRBJ2-7, with 8 bases fitting TRBD2. CDR3 size: 15 residues. Germline CDR1 MDHEN, CDR2 SYDVKM. The J segment lost 3 bases and the V segment lost 4 bases, leaving 8 bases of the junction unmatched. CDR3 bases: TGTGCCAGCAGTTCTCCAATAGCGGGATTCTACGAGCAGTACTTC. Protein sequence: CASSSPIAGFYEQYF. The full variable domain, with the rest looked up from reference TRBV28 and TRBJ2-7, is DVKVTQSSRYLVKRTGEKVFLECVQDMDHENMFWYRQDPGLGLRLIYFSYDVKMKEKGDIPEGYSVSREKKERFSLILESASTNQTSMYLCASSSPIAGFYEQYFGPGTRLTVT.

This chain joins TRBV6-6 and TRBJ2-7, with 10 bases aligning to TRBD1. Germline CDR1 is MNHNY and CDR2 is SVGAGI (reference sequence). The trim removed 2 bases at V and 4 bases at J, leaving 5 bases unmatched. The CDR3 covers 15 residues. The DNA for the CDR3 is TGTGCCAGCAGTTACCCGACAGGGGGCTTTTACGAGCAGTACTTC. Its protein is CASSYPTGGFYEQYF.

The chain has TRBV7-9 and TRBJ2-7; perhaps TRBD1 as D (6 bases). The CDR3 is 15 residues long. Trimming removed 6 bases at V and 2 bases at J, with 17 bases between. The germline V gene has CDR1 SEHNR and CDR2 FQNEAQ (reference sequence). The DNA of the CDR3 is TGTGCCAGCAGGGAGCTGGGGGCGCCCCCCTACGAGCAGTACTTC. Translating it yields CASRELGAPPYEQYF.

The chain has TRBV5-5 and TRBJ1-2; D is unresolved. The CDR3 is 14 amino acids. The V gene's germline CDR1 is SGHKS and CDR2 YYEKEE (reference sequence). The V and J ends lost 4 bases and 0 bases respectively, with 10 bases between them. The CDR3 DNA is TGTGCCAGCAGCGCGGGCGTGACTAACTATGGCTACACCTTC. As protein: CASSAGVTNYGYTF.

The chain employs TRBV7-8 and TRBJ2-1, with unresolved D. The CDR3 has 16 amino acids. Trimming stripped 1 base from V and 8 bases from J, with 18 bases between. The germline V gene has CDR1 SGHVS and CDR2 FQNEAQ. The CDR3 reads CASSLGDDSGLDEQFF. CDR3 in DNA: TGTGCCAGCAGCTTAGGCGACGATAGTGGATTGGATGAGCAGTTCTTC.